This TCR beta chain was identified in a study of T-cell memory formation after mild COVID-19. Points from the study as a whole: Second-wave clones with a day 37 peak had unconfirmed SARS-CoV-2 specificity. CD4+ contracting clones were found mainly in CM and EM, and CD8+ ones in EMRA.

Remarks on this clonotype: Its cognate antigen is unknown.

TCRdb redid the calling of the 5' RACE reads with MiXCR, one entry per CDR3 protein. Seen here are around 160,000 distinct CDR3 sequences, 11% observed once, and the top ten hold 3.5% to 4%. CDR3 length equals 15 residues. V lost 3 bases and J lost 7, with 19 bases in between. CDR1 is DFQATT and CDR2 is SNEGSKA in the germline V gene (reference sequence). The sequence came from a man in his late teens or twenties who had mild COVID-19 (a few samples of this study predate the infection). Cell type and time point are not known. The V and J genes are TRBV20-1 and TRBJ2-1; a weak D match, TRBD1 (6 bases). The source material was PBMCs or a T cell subset sorted from them (not recorded which). The CDR3 bases are TGCAGTGCTAGTATGACCCGAGGGGGTTGGAATGAGCAGTTCTTC. It codes for CSASMTRGGWNEQFF.